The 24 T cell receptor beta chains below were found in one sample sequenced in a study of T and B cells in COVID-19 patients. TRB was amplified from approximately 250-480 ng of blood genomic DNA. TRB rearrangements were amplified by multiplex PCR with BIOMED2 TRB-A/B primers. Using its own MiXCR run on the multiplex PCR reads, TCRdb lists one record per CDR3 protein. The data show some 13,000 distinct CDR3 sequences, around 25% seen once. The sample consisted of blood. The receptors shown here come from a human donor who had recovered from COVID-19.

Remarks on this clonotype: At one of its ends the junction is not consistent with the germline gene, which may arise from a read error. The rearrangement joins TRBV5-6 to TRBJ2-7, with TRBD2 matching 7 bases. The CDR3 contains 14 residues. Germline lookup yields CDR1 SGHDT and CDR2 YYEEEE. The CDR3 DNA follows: TGTGCCAGCAGCTTATGGGGGGGATCCTACGAGAAGTACTTC. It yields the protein CASSLWGGSYEKYF.

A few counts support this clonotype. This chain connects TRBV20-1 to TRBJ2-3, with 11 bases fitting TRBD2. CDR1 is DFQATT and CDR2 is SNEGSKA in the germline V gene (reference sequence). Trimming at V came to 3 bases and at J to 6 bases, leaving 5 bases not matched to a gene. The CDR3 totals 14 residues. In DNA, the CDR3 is TGCAGTGCTAGTAGCGGGAGGGCCAGGGATACGCAGTATTTT. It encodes CSASSGRARDTQYF.

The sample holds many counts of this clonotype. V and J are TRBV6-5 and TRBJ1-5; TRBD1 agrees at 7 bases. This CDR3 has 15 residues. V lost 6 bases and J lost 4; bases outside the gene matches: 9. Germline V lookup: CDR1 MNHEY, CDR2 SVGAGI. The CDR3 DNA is TGTGCCAGCAGGGCGACAGGGTTTACAAATCAGCCCCAGCATTTT. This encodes CASRATGFTNQPQHF.

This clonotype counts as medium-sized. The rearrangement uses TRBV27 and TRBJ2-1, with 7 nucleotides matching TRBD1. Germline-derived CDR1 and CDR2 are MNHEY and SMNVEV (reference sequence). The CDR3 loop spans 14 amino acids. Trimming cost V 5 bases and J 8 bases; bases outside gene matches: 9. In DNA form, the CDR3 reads TGTGCCAGCAGTCGGCAGGGGGTGGGCGATGAGCAGTTCTTC. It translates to CASSRQGVGDEQFF.

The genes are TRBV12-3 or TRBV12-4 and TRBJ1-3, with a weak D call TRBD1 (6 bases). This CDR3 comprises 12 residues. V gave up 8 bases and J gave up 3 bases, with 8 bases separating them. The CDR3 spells CASHRVGNTIYF. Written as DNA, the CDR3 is TGTGCCAGCCACAGGGTTGGAAACACCATATATTTT.

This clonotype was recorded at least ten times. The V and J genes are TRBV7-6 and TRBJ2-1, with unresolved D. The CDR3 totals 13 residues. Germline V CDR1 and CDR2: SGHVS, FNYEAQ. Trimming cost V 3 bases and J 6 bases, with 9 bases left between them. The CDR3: CASSFTTLNEQFF. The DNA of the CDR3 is TGTGCCAGCAGCTTTACGACCCTCAATGAGCAGTTCTTC.

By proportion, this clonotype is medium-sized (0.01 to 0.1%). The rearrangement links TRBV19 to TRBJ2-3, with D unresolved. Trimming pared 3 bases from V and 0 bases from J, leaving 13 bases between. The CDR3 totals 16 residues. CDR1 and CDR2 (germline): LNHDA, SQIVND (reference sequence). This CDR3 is CASSIQAISSTDTQYF. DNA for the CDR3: TGTGCCAGTAGTATCCAGGCTATATCTAGCACAGATACGCAGTATTTT.

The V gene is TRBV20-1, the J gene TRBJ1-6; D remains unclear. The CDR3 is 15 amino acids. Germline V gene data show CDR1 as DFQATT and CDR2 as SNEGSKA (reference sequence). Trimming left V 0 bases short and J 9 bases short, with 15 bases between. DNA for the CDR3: TGCAGTGCTAGAGAAGGTTCTGGGGAGGCTTCACCCCTCCACTTT. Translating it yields CSAREGSGEASPLHF.

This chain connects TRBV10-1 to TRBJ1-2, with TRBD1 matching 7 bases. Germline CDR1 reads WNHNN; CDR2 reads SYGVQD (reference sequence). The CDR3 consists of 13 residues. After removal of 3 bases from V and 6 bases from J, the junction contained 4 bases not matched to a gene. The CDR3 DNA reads TGCGCCAGCAGTGAACAGGGGAGCCATGGCTACACCTTC. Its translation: CASSEQGSHGYTF.

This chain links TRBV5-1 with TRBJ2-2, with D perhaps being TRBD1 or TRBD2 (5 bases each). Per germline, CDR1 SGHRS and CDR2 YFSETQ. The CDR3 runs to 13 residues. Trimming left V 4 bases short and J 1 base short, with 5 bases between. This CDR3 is CASSGGNTGELFF. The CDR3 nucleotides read TGCGCCAGCAGCGGGGGGAACACCGGGGAGCTGTTTTTT.

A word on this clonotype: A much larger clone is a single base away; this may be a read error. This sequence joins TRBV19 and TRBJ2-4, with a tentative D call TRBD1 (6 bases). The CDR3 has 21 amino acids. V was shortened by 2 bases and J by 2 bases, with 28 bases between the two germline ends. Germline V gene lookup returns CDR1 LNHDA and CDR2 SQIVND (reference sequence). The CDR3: CASSILSRGQSGALTKNIQYF. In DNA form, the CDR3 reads TGTGCCAGTAGTATATTGTCTAGGGGACAATCAGGGGCGTTAACCAAAAACATTCAGTACTTC.

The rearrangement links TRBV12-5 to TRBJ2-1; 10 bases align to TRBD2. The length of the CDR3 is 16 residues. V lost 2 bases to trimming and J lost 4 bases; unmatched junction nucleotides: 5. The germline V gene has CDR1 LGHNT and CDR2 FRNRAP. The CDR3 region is CASGLSLAGEYNEQFF. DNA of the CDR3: TGTGCTAGTGGTTTGAGTCTAGCGGGAGAGTACAATGAGCAGTTCTTC. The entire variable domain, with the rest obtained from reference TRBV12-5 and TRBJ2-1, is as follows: DARVTQTPRHKVTEMGQEVTMRCQPILGHNTVFWYRQTMMQGLELLAYFRNRAPLDDSGMPKDRFSAEMPDATLATLKIQPSEPRDSAVYFCASGLSLAGEYNEQFFGPGTRLTVL.

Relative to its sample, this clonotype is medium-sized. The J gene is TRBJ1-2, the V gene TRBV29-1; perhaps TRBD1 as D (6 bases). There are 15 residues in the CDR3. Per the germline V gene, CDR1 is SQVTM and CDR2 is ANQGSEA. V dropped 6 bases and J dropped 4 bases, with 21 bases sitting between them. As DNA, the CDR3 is TGCAGCGTCTTCTTGCCCAACAGGGACCCCTATGGCTACACCTTC. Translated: CSVFLPNRDPYGYTF.

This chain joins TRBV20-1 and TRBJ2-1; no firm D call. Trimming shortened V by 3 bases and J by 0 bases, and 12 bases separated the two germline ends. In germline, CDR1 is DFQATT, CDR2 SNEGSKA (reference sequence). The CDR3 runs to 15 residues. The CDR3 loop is CSARTRSSSYNEQFF. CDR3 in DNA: TGCAGTGCTAGGACCCGGAGTAGCTCCTACAATGAGCAGTTCTTC.

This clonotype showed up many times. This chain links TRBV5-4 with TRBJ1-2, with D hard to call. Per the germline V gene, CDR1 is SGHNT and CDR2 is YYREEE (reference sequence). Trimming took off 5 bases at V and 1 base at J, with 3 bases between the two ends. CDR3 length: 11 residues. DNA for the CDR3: TGTGCCAGCAGTCTTAACTATGGCTACACCTTC. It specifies CASSLNYGYTF.

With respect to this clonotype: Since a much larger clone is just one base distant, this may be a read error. This CDR3 reads CASSYSCDSTNEQFF. Written as DNA, the CDR3 is TGTGCCAGCAGTTACTCCTGCGACAGTACAAACGAGCAGTTCTTC. V usage is TRBV6-1 and J usage is TRBJ2-1, with D tentatively TRBD1 (5 bases). The CDR3 contains 15 residues. Germline V CDR1 and CDR2: MNHNS, SASEGT. Trimming removed 5 bases from V and 10 bases from J, with 21 bases in between.

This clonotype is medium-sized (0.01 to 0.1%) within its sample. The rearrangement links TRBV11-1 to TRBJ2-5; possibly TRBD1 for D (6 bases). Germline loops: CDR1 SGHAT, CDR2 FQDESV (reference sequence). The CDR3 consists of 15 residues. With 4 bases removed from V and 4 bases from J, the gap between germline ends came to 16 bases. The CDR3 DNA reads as TGTGCCAGCAGCTCCACAGGGCTGTTGGGAGAGACCCAGTACTTC. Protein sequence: CASSSTGLLGETQYF.

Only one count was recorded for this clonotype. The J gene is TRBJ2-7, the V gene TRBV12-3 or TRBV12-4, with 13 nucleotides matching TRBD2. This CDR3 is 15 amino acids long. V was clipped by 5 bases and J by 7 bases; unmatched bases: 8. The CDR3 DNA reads TGTGCCAGCAGTCCGAGACTAGCGGGAGGTGAAGAGCAGTACTTC. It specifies CASSPRLAGGEEQYF.

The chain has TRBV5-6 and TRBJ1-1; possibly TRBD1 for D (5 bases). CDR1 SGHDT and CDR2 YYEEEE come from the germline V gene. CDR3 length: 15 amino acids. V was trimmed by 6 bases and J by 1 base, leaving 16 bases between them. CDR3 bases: TGTGCCAGCACCCTACAGGAATCGACGAACACTGAAGCTTTCTTT. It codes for CASTLQESTNTEAFF.

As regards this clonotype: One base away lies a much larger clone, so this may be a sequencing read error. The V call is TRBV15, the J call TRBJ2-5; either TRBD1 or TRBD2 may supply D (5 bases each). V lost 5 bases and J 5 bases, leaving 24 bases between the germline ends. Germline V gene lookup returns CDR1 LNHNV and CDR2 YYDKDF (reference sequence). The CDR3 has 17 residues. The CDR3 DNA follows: TGTGCCACCAGCCCTCAGGAGTGGGGCAGGAGAGGGGAGACCCAGTACTTC. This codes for CATSPQEWGRRGETQYF.

CDR3 residues: CSARGPGGATNEKLFF. The CDR3 nucleotides read TGCAGTGCTAGAGGCCCCGGGGGTGCTACTAATGAAAAACTGTTTTTT. The chain is built from TRBV20-1 and TRBJ1-4; tentatively, D is TRBD1 (5 bases). V lost 1 base, J lost 2 bases, and 14 bases lay in between. Germline V lookup: CDR1 DFQATT, CDR2 SNEGSKA (reference sequence). The length of the CDR3 is 16 residues.

The chain's CDR3 is CASRQKQGAENTEAFF. CDR3 DNA: TGTGCCAGCCGTCAAAAGCAGGGGGCCGAAAACACTGAAGCTTTCTTT. The chain uses TRBV18 and TRBJ1-1; the match to TRBD1 covers 8 bases. The V and J ends lost 8 bases and 2 bases, in that order; junction bases with no gene match: 13. Germline V lookup: CDR1 KGHSH, CDR2 LQKENI. CDR3 length equals 16 residues. Full variable domain (outside the CDR3, taken from reference TRBV18 and TRBJ1-1): NAGVMQNPRHLVRRRGQEARLRCSPMKGHSHVYWYRQLPEEGLKFMVYLQKENIIDESGMPKERFSAEFPKEGPSILRIQQVVRGDSAAYFCASRQKQGAENTEAFFGQGTRLTVV.

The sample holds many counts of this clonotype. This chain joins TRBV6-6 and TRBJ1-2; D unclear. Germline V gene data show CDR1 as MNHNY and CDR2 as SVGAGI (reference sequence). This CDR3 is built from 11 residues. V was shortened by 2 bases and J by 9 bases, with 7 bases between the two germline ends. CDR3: CASSYTSRYTF. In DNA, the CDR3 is TGTGCCAGCAGTTACACGTCGCGCTACACCTTC.

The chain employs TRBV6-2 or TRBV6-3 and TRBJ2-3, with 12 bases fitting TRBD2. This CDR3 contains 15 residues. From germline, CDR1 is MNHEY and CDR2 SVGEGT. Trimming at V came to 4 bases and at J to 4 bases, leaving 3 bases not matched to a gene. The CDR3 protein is CASSSASGRADTQYF. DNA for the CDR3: TGTGCCAGCAGTTCGGCTAGCGGGAGGGCAGATACGCAGTATTTT.